This T cell receptor beta chain was documented in a study of cytomegalovirus exposure and HLA in healthy donors. Details on this clone: Its specificity is unknown.

The germline V gene encodes CDR1 MGHRA and CDR2 YSYEKL. With V trimmed by 4 bases and J by 11 bases, 10 bases remained unmatched. The CDR3 extends over 13 amino acids. Some clones are missing from TCRdb's copy, which holds only in-frame ones; the method was immunoSEQ multiplex PCR. Found here are 150,000 to 200,000 clones, 91% of them singletons; the top ten hold around 2.7%. Study-level findings and limits: Researchers catalogued some 160 TCR beta chains as cytomegalovirus-associated.

The TCR was taken from a woman aged 18-29 years in good health and CMV-seropositive. The V call is TRBV4-1, the J call TRBJ1-1; 7 positions agree with TRBD1. Source material: PBMCs. CDR3 residues: CASSLKPGGAAFF. DNA for the CDR3: TGCGCCAGCAGCCTAAAACCAGGGGGAGCTGCTTTCTTT.